These 12 T cell receptor beta chains were sequenced from one sample in a study of technical replicates of blood from a few donors. This table comes from immunoSEQ multiplex PCR, and its TCRdb copy is limited to in-frame clones, with some not included. This table holds 60,000 to 90,000 clones, roughly 92% found once. The sequenced sample was T cells isolated from PBMCs. The receptors were gathered from a human donor in good health.

This clone occurred once. This chain connects TRBV10-3 to TRBJ2-1; 9 bases align to TRBD2. The CDR3 loop spans 18 amino acids. The junction had 6 bases not matched to a gene; V was cut back by 0 bases and J by 0 bases. The germline V gene has CDR1 ENHRY and CDR2 SYGVKD. In DNA form, the CDR3 reads TGTGCCATCAGTGAGTCGACCGATAGCGGGAGCTCCTACAATGAGCAGTTCTTC. Protein product: CAISESTDSGSSYNEQFF.

The chain uses TRBV13 and TRBJ2-3, with D hard to call. This CDR3 has 13 residues. Trimming took 8 bases from V and 3 from J, leaving 12 bases between them. Germline V gives CDR1 PRHDT, CDR2 FYEKMQ (reference sequence). This chain's CDR3 is CASSNPITDTQYF. DNA of the CDR3: TGTGCCAGCTCTAATCCGATTACAGATACGCAGTATTTT.

V gene TRBV20-1 combines with J gene TRBJ1-1; D uncertain. Germline V CDR1 and CDR2: DFQATT, SNEGSKA (reference sequence). Between the trimmed V and J ends, which lost 5 bases and 2 bases, there was a span of 6 bases. CDR3 length: 11 residues. The CDR3 is CSASGNTEAFF. CDR3 nucleotides: TGCAGTGCTTCCGGTAACACTGAAGCTTTCTTT.

There are a few counts of this clone. This rearrangement joins TRBV19 to TRBJ1-5; D gene ambiguous. V was shortened by 0 bases and J by 7 bases, with 7 bases between the two germline ends. The CDR3 runs to 13 residues. Germline lookup yields CDR1 LNHDA and CDR2 SQIVND (reference sequence). CDR3 DNA sequence: TGTGCCAGTAGTATAGATACTGTCCAGCCCCAGCATTTT. Encoded protein: CASSIDTVQPQHF. Drawing the rest from reference TRBV19 and TRBJ1-5, the complete variable domain is DGGITQSPKYLFRKEGQNVTLSCEQNLNHDAMYWYRQDPGQGLRLIYYSQIVNDFQKGDIAEGYSVSREKKESFPLTVTSAQKNPTAFYLCASSIDTVQPQHFGDGTRLSIL.

CDR3 sequence: CASSTGLATEQYF. The CDR3, as DNA: TGTGCCAGCAGTACGGGACTAGCAACCGAGCAGTACTTC. The chain links TRBV6-5 to TRBJ2-7; 9 bases align to TRBD2. Germline lookup yields CDR1 MNHEY and CDR2 SVGAGI. The CDR3 is made up of 13 amino acids. After removal of 5 bases from V and 6 bases from J, the junction contained 5 bases not matched to a gene.

V and J are TRBV6-5 and TRBJ2-1; 10 bases map to TRBD2. The CDR3 is 15 amino acids. The ends lost 6 bases at V and 6 bases at J; junction bases unmatched: 8. Per germline, CDR1 MNHEY and CDR2 SVGAGI. Written as DNA, the CDR3 is TGTGCCAGCAGCATCGGGACTAGCGTCTCCAATGAGCAGTTCTTC. The encoded protein is CASSIGTSVSNEQFF.

The rearrangement links TRBV28 to TRBJ1-1; D not certain. Germline loops: CDR1 MDHEN, CDR2 SYDVKM. CDR3 length equals 14 residues. V lost 6 bases to trimming and J lost 4 bases, with 15 bases between them. CDR3: CASSLIIESTEAFF. The CDR3 nucleotides are TGTGCCAGCAGCCTCATTATTGAGTCCACTGAAGCTTTCTTT.

This clone was observed a few times. The V gene is TRBV9, the J gene TRBJ1-1; TRBD1 agrees at 10 bases. Germline assignment: CDR1 SGDLS and CDR2 YYNGEE. V lost 0 bases, J lost 6 bases, and 8 bases stayed unmatched. This CDR3 has 16 amino acids. DNA for the CDR3: TGTGCCAGCAGCGTAGACGTGGGACAGGGGTTCGCTGAAGCTTTCTTT. This sequence encodes CASSVDVGQGFAEAFF.

The chain uses TRBV5-1 and TRBJ2-2; D unresolved. This CDR3 is 14 amino acids long. V dropped 0 bases and J dropped 4 bases, with 7 bases sitting between them. Germline lookup yields CDR1 SGHRS and CDR2 YFSETQ. This CDR3 reads CASSLARSTGELFF. The DNA of the CDR3 is TGCGCCAGCAGCTTGGCCAGAAGCACCGGGGAGCTGTTTTTT.

This clone was counted a single time. The chain links TRBV6-6 to TRBJ2-7; TRBD2 matches 9 bases. Trimming took 9 bases from V and 0 from J; bases not matched to a gene: 3. The CDR3 extends over 13 amino acids. Germline assignment: CDR1 MNHNY and CDR2 SVGAGI (reference sequence). Here the CDR3 reads CASSSGDSYEQYF. The CDR3 DNA follows: TGTGCCAGTTCTAGCGGGGACTCCTACGAGCAGTACTTC.

The rearrangement links TRBV5-1 to TRBJ2-2, with a possible D match to TRBD1 (6 bases). The CDR3 consists of 15 residues. Germline values: CDR1 SGHRS, CDR2 YFSETQ. V shed 4 bases and J shed 1 base, with 11 bases lying between them. In nucleotides, the CDR3 is TGCGCCAGCAGCCACAGGACAGAGAACACCGGGGAGCTGTTTTTT. This encodes CASSHRTENTGELFF.

Turning to this clone: Here the CDR3 omits its conserved ending phenylalanine or tryptophan, so a read error is the likely source. The limits of the CDR3 on the DNA are not certain, so only TCRdb's listed CDR3 is given. CDR3 sequence: CASSGLPVV. This chain uses TRBV7-7 with TRBJ1-2; the DNA was not compared with TRBD1, the D call given in the table. Germline lookup yields CDR1 SSHAT and CDR2 FNYEAQ (reference sequence). With termini counted, the CDR3 has 9 amino acids.